The 20 T cell receptor beta chains reported below all come from one sample, sequenced in a study of shared clonotypes between healthy human individuals (dated by TCRdb to about 2020). Receptors were amplified or captured by the immunoSEQ multiplex PCR assay. TCRdb limited this immuneACCESS table to in-frame rearrangements with V and J called. A share of clones is missing; checked studies link under half to unresolved V genes, and the rest is unexplained. The sample includes hundreds of thousands of clones, with around 73% observed a single time. 1.5% to 2% of the sample is held by the ten biggest clonotypes. The source material was memory CD4+ T cells sorted from blood. The sample's cell subset or site, from its label and the paper: CD45RA-negative fraction. Receptor source: a woman aged 25 to 39 in good health.

The rearrangement joins TRBV5-1 to TRBJ2-1; 8 bases are shared with TRBD1. The germline CDR1 and CDR2 sequences are SGHRS and YFSETQ. CDR3 size: 15 residues. V lost 0 bases and J lost 6; bases outside the gene matches: 5. The CDR3 protein is CASSLEQGDLNEQFF. As DNA, the CDR3 is TGCGCCAGCAGCTTGGAACAGGGGGATCTCAATGAGCAGTTCTTC.

This clone showed up just a few times. The chain uses TRBV6-1 and TRBJ2-3; 8 positions match TRBD2. The trim removed 5 bases at V and 6 bases at J, leaving 7 bases unmatched. The V gene's germline CDR1 is MNHNS and CDR2 SASEGT. The CDR3 runs to 14 residues. CDR3 nucleotide sequence: TGTGCCAGCAGTTTCCGACTAGCGAAGGATACGCAGTATTTT. Its protein product is CASSFRLAKDTQYF.

The chain has TRBV2 and TRBJ2-3; no firm D call. The V and J ends lost 7 bases and 3 bases respectively, with 11 bases between them. Germline CDR1 is SNHLY and CDR2 is FYNNEI. The CDR3 loop spans 13 amino acids. The CDR3 coding sequence is TGTGCCAGCATAAGTTTCGGTACAGATACGCAGTATTTT. This sequence encodes CASISFGTDTQYF.

The gene calls are TRBV7-9 and TRBJ2-7; 13 bases fit TRBD2. The CDR3 runs 15 residues. V lost 4 bases, J lost 6 bases, and 6 bases stayed unmatched. Germline values: CDR1 SEHNR, CDR2 FQNEAQ (reference sequence). CDR3 amino acids: CASSWGLAGTSEQYF. As DNA, the CDR3 is TGTGCCAGCAGCTGGGGACTAGCGGGAACCTCCGAGCAGTACTTC.

This clone was seen only a few times. V and J are TRBV18 and TRBJ1-6; no clear D gene. Trimming left V 3 bases short and J 10 bases short, with 10 bases between. The CDR3 extends over 13 amino acids. Germline CDR1 and CDR2: KGHSH and LQKENI. The CDR3 loop is CASSPGVESPLHF. CDR3 sequence (DNA): TGTGCCAGCTCACCTGGGGTAGAGTCACCCCTCCACTTT.

V is TRBV28 and J is TRBJ2-7; 13 positions agree with TRBD2. CDR3 size: 17 residues. Germline assignment: CDR1 MDHEN and CDR2 SYDVKM. Trimming cost V 6 bases and J 1 base; bases outside gene matches: 9. This CDR3 reads CASSLSGGLAGSYEQYF. In DNA form, the CDR3 reads TGTGCCAGCAGCCTTTCTGGGGGACTAGCGGGATCCTACGAGCAGTACTTC.

The V call is TRBV19, the J call TRBJ1-1; 7 nucleotides match TRBD1. Germline CDR1 LNHDA, CDR2 SQIVND (reference sequence). Unmatched junction bases numbered 7, after V lost 6 bases and J lost 3 bases. There are 14 residues in the CDR3. CDR3 coding DNA: TGTGCCAGTAGGCGCCGGCAGGGGGACACTGAAGCTTTCTTT. Its translation is CASRRRQGDTEAFF.

A remark on this clone: Additional DNA sequences in this sample encode the identical CDR3. The chain joins TRBV7-9 to TRBJ2-3; D is undetermined. Trimming stripped 1 base from V and 0 bases from J, with 5 bases between. Looked up from germline, CDR1 is SEHNR and CDR2 is FQNEAQ (reference sequence). The CDR3 totals 14 residues. DNA of the CDR3: TGTGCCAGCAGCTTAGGTCGCAGCACAGATACGCAGTATTTT. Translated: CASSLGRSTDTQYF.

J is TRBJ2-3 and V is TRBV11-2, with D hard to call. Trimming took 5 bases from V and 10 from J, leaving 13 bases between them. The CDR3 length is 12 residues. Per germline, CDR1 SGHAT and CDR2 FQNNGV. CDR3 in amino acids: CASSPVISPQYF. CDR3 nucleotide sequence: TGTGCCAGCAGCCCCGTCATTAGCCCGCAGTATTTT. The full variable domain, its missing parts supplied by reference TRBV11-2 and TRBJ2-3, is EAGVAQSPRYKIIEKRQSVAFWCNPISGHATLYWYQQILGQGPKLLIQFQNNGVVDDSQLPKDRFSAERLKGVDSTLKIQPAKLEDSAVYLCASSPVISPQYFGPGTRLTVL.

The chain joins TRBV7-8 to TRBJ1-5; D unclear. Germline V gives CDR1 SGHVS, CDR2 FQNEAQ. This CDR3 region has 13 residues. V was clipped by 4 bases and J by 1 base, with 5 bases between them. DNA for the CDR3: TGTGCCAGCAGCTGGCAAAGCAATCAGCCCCAGCATTTT. It translates to CASSWQSNQPQHF.

This sequence joins TRBV7-8 and TRBJ2-3; 8 positions agree with TRBD2. The CDR3 has 13 residues. The germline CDR1 and CDR2 sequences are SGHVS and FQNEAQ. Losses at the gene ends were 7 bases for V and 3 bases for J; bases not matched to a gene: 3. The CDR3, as DNA: TGTGCCAGCACCATAGCGGGAACAGATACGCAGTATTTT. This gives the protein CASTIAGTDTQYF. The full variable domain, rest sourced from reference TRBV7-8 and TRBJ2-3, is GAGVSQSPRYKVAKRGQDVALRCDPISGHVSLFWYQQALGQGPEFLTYFQNEAQLDKSGLPSDRFFAERPEGSVSTLKIQRTQQEDSAVYLCASTIAGTDTQYFGPGTRLTVL.

The table lists this clone with a count of one. The chain uses TRBV5-1 and TRBJ2-4; 12 bases are shared with TRBD2. Germline assignment: CDR1 SGHRS and CDR2 YFSETQ. The CDR3 runs to 19 residues. The V and J ends lost 1 base and 5 bases, in that order; junction bases with no gene match: 13. The CDR3 DNA reads as TGCGCCAGCAGCTTGAGGGGAACTAGCGGGAGGACGGGGGAAAACATTCAGTACTTC. Protein: CASSLRGTSGRTGENIQYF.

J is TRBJ2-5 and V is TRBV5-4; the match to TRBD2 covers 7 bases. This CDR3 contains 15 residues. Germline CDR1 is SGHNT and CDR2 is YYREEE (reference sequence). Trimming took 3 bases from V and 6 from J; bases not matched to a gene: 11. The CDR3 region is CASSWGVTGGKTQYF. As DNA, the CDR3 is TGTGCCAGCAGCTGGGGGGTGACGGGAGGAAAGACCCAGTACTTC.

This clone was seen ten or more times. The CDR3 DNA follows: TGCGCCAGCAGCTTTGGGCAGACTGATGAAGCTTTCTTT. Protein sequence: CASSFGQTDEAFF. The V gene is TRBV5-1, the J gene TRBJ1-1; no reliable D call. The CDR3 length is 13 residues. CDR1 is SGHRS, CDR2 YFSETQ, per germline. Trimming took 2 bases from V and 7 from J, leaving 12 bases between them.

This clone was observed a few times. This chain joins TRBV25-1 and TRBJ1-1, with D uncertain. The germline CDR1 and CDR2 sequences are MGHDK and SYGVNS. The CDR3 consists of 15 residues. V shed 2 bases and J shed 0 bases, with 10 bases lying between them. CDR3 bases: TGTGCCAGCAGTGAAGGGTTAGTCATGAACACTGAAGCTTTCTTT. This encodes CASSEGLVMNTEAFF. The complete variable domain, with remaining parts taken from reference TRBV25-1 and TRBJ1-1, reads EADIYQTPRYLVIGTGKKITLECSQTMGHDKMYWYQQDPGMELHLIHYSYGVNSTEKGDLSSESTVSRIRTEHFPLTLESARPSHTSQYLCASSEGLVMNTEAFFGQGTRLTVV.

A few counts support this clone. The identical CDR3 is also encoded by other nucleotide sequences in the sample. The chain couples TRBV5-1 to TRBJ2-1; D gene ambiguous. Germline V gene lookup returns CDR1 SGHRS and CDR2 YFSETQ. This CDR3 is built from 15 residues. V lost 0 bases, J lost 3 bases, and 10 bases lay in between. CDR3 amino acids: CASSLDSNSYNEQFF. DNA of the CDR3: TGCGCCAGCAGCTTGGACAGCAATAGCTACAATGAGCAGTTCTTC.

The gene calls are TRBV11-2 and TRBJ2-5; 11 positions match TRBD2. Germline V gene lookup returns CDR1 SGHAT and CDR2 FQNNGV. The junction had 10 bases not matched to a gene; V was cut back by 5 bases and J by 2 bases. The CDR3 spans 17 residues. CDR3 residues: CASSVGVASGRQETQYF. The CDR3 DNA reads as TGTGCCAGCAGCGTTGGAGTAGCTAGCGGGAGGCAAGAGACCCAGTACTTC.

The V call is TRBV14, the J call TRBJ1-1; no clear D gene. Germline V lookup: CDR1 SGHDN, CDR2 FVKESK. The ends were cut back, 0 bases at V and 4 bases at J, with 6 bases in the middle. The CDR3 has 13 residues. The DNA of the CDR3 is TGTGCCAGCAGCCAAGAAATGAGCACTGAAGCTTTCTTT. Protein sequence: CASSQEMSTEAFF.

V and J are TRBV6-6 and TRBJ2-1; 12 nucleotides line up with TRBD2. J lost 9 bases, V lost 4 bases, and 7 bases had no gene match. Germline V gives CDR1 MNHNY, CDR2 SVGAGI (reference sequence). This CDR3 is built from 15 residues. The CDR3 DNA reads as TGTGCCAGCAGTTCCCGACTAGCGGGAGATCGTGAGCAGTTCTTC. Protein product: CASSSRLAGDREQFF.

In the case of this clone: A read error may explain this, as a much larger clone is one base away. This rearrangement joins TRBV2 to TRBJ1-5; TRBD1 might be the D (5 bases). The V gene lost 4 bases and the J gene lost 6 bases, with 19 bases spanning the gap. There are 16 residues in the CDR3. CDR1 is SNHLY and CDR2 is FYNNEI in the germline V gene. The CDR3 nucleotides read TGTGCCAGCAGTGGGGCAGGGACGGTGAGGGGTCAGCCCCAGCATTTT. Translation gives CASSGAGTVRGQPQHF.